These 26 T cell receptor beta chains came from one sample sequenced in a study of blood T cells in healthy people across ages. Through a sample-barcoded 5' primer and a J-beta primer mix, a second PCR was run for roughly 7 to 12 cycles. MiXCR, applied by TCRdb to the 5' RACE reads, yields one record per CDR3 protein. Of about 1 million distinct CDR3 sequences listed, 40% to 50% are singletons. Specimen: blood. These TCRs come from a woman aged 55-75 years in good health.

This clonotype was counted a few times. This rearrangement joins TRBV5-1 to TRBJ2-3, with a weak D call TRBD2 (5 bases). Germline values: CDR1 SGHRS, CDR2 YFSETQ. The germline V and J ends were trimmed by 4 bases and 0 bases, with 15 bases remaining between them. CDR3 length equals 16 residues. DNA for the CDR3: TGCGCCAGCAGCCTTTTTACTACGGGAAGCACAGATACGCAGTATTTT. This sequence encodes CASSLFTTGSTDTQYF.

The J gene is TRBJ2-5, the V gene TRBV18; D is unclear. The germline V gene encodes CDR1 KGHSH and CDR2 LQKENI. The CDR3 has 15 amino acids. Trimming removed 3 bases at V and 11 bases at J, with 22 bases between. The DNA of the CDR3 is TGTGCCAGCTCACCCCCGAACTGGGATAAATATGAGCAGTACTTC. The encoded protein is CASSPPNWDKYEQYF.

This clonotype showed up many times. The V call is TRBV9, the J call TRBJ2-3; D is uncertain. Trimming took off 2 bases at V and 3 bases at J, with 10 bases between the two ends. The germline V gene has CDR1 SGDLS and CDR2 YYNGEE. The CDR3 is 14 amino acids. CDR3 amino acids: CASSVSGVTDTQYF. In DNA, the CDR3 is TGTGCCAGCAGCGTCTCAGGAGTAACAGATACGCAGTATTTT. Looking up the rest from reference TRBV9 and TRBJ2-3 gives the full variable domain: DSGVTQTPKHLITATGQRVTLRCSPRSGDLSVYWYQQSLDQGLQFLIQYYNGEERAKGNILERFSAQQFPDLHSELNLSSLELGDSALYFCASSVSGVTDTQYFGPGTRLTVL.

In this sample, this clonotype turned up many times. This chain links TRBV12-3 or TRBV12-4 with TRBJ2-5; D is possibly TRBD1 (5 bases). This CDR3 contains 12 residues. Trimming cost V 5 bases and J 5 bases, with 9 bases left between them. CDR3 DNA sequence: TGTGCCAGCAGTAAACAGGTGGAGACCCAGTACTTC. Translating gives CASSKQVETQYF.

The rearrangement links TRBV18 to TRBJ2-5; D is unresolved. The end of the DNA is better explained by TRBJ2-7, so the J call may be wrong. This CDR3 is 14 amino acids long. Germline CDR1 is KGHSH and CDR2 is LQKENI. DNA for the CDR3: TGTGCCAGCTCACCTTACGGCAGACCCTACGAGCAGTACTTC. This codes for CASSPYGRPYEQYF.

The chain uses TRBV14 and TRBJ2-3; 10 nucleotides agree with TRBD2. The CDR3 is 17 residues long. V was clipped by 4 bases and J by 3 bases; unmatched bases: 10. Germline loops: CDR1 SGHDN, CDR2 FVKESK. CDR3 sequence: CASSPKAGGTFTDTQYF. CDR3 DNA sequence: TGTGCCAGCAGCCCAAAAGCGGGAGGGACCTTTACAGATACGCAGTATTTT.

This clonotype was detected a few times. V usage is TRBV20-1 and J usage is TRBJ1-4; weak D call: TRBD1 (5 bases). The ends were cut back, 0 bases at V and 10 bases at J, with 21 bases in the middle. Per germline, CDR1 DFQATT and CDR2 SNEGSKA (reference sequence). CDR3 size: 16 residues. The DNA for the CDR3 is TGCAGTGCTAGAGATCTAGCCCCGGACGGGGGGGGAAAACTGTTTTTT. This encodes CSARDLAPDGGGKLFF.

V gene TRBV14 combines with J gene TRBJ1-3, with 10 bases identical to TRBD1. Germline loops: CDR1 SGHDN, CDR2 FVKESK. The CDR3 is 13 residues long. Trimming took 8 bases from V and 9 from J; bases not matched to a gene: 7. The CDR3 reads CASSGTGAATIYF. The CDR3 DNA is TGTGCCAGCTCCGGGACAGGGGCCGCCACCATATATTTT.

This clonotype was seen only once. The gene calls are TRBV5-1 and TRBJ2-1; D is perhaps TRBD1 (5 bases). This CDR3 has 13 amino acids. Trimming shortened V by 2 bases and J by 7 bases, and 10 bases separated the two germline ends. Germline CDR1 and CDR2: SGHRS and YFSETQ. CDR3 sequence (DNA): TGCGCCAGCAGCTTTCCAGGGTCAAATGAGCAGTTCTTC. This gives the protein CASSFPGSNEQFF.

This clonotype was counted a few times. This sequence joins TRBV3-1 and TRBJ1-6; D may be TRBD1 (5 bases). Germline V gives CDR1 LGHDT, CDR2 YNNKEL (reference sequence). This CDR3 is 14 amino acids long. Trimming left V 4 bases short and J 9 bases short, with 13 bases between. The DNA of the CDR3 is TGTGCCAGCAGCCCGGACGGGGGAAGTTCACCCCTCCACTTT. Its translation is CASSPDGGSSPLHF.

The chain employs TRBV7-8 and TRBJ2-1; D uncertain. CDR1 is SGHVS, CDR2 FQNEAQ, per germline. The CDR3 sequence is 16 residues long. The V end was cut by 5 bases, the J end by 0 bases, with 14 bases between. The CDR3, as DNA: TGTGCCAGCAGCGCCAGGACGACCTACTCCTACAATGAGCAGTTCTTC. It codes for CASSARTTYSYNEQFF. Based on the CDR3 plus reference TRBV7-8 and TRBJ2-1, the full variable domain is GAGVSQSPRYKVAKRGQDVALRCDPISGHVSLFWYQQALGQGPEFLTYFQNEAQLDKSGLPSDRFFAERPEGSVSTLKIQRTQQEDSAVYLCASSARTTYSYNEQFFGPGTRLTVL.

This clonotype was observed a handful of times. The J gene is TRBJ2-7, the V gene TRBV16; 14 bases map to TRBD2. The CDR3 consists of 16 residues. The ends lost 8 bases at V and 3 bases at J; junction bases unmatched: 9. CDR1 and CDR2 (germline): KGHSY, FQNENV. CDR3 region: CASGRVGTSGSYEQYF. In DNA form, the CDR3 reads TGTGCCAGCGGCAGAGTCGGGACTAGCGGGAGCTACGAGCAGTACTTC. Supplemented by reference TRBV16 and TRBJ2-7, the full variable domain reads GEEVAQTPKHLVRGEGQKAKLYCAPIKGHSYVFWYQQVLKNEFKFLISFQNENVFDETGMPKERFSAKCLPNSPCSLEIQATKLEDSAVYFCASGRVGTSGSYEQYFGPGTRLTVT.

The V and J genes are TRBV20-1 and TRBJ1-6; 12 bases line up with TRBD1. V dropped 6 bases and J dropped 5; count of bases not matched to a gene: 8. Per the germline V gene, CDR1 is DFQATT and CDR2 is SNEGSKA (reference sequence). The CDR3 has 16 amino acids. The CDR3 coding sequence is TGCAGTGCCAGGGACAGGGGGCAGGGCCATAATTCACCCCTCCACTTT. Residues: CSARDRGQGHNSPLHF.

Only a few counts were recorded for this clonotype. This chain connects TRBV2 to TRBJ2-3; 8 bases match TRBD2. Germline CDR1 SNHLY, CDR2 FYNNEI. The ends lost 6 bases at V and 2 bases at J; junction bases unmatched: 10. The CDR3 is 16 residues long. The CDR3 DNA reads as TGTGCCAGCAGGTTAAGGGCGGGAGGACCCACAGATACGCAGTATTTT. It codes for CASRLRAGGPTDTQYF. The full variable domain, in which reference TRBV2 and TRBJ2-3 provide the parts outside the CDR3, is EPEVTQTPSHQVTQMGQEVILRCVPISNHLYFYWYRQILGQKVEFLVSFYNNEISEKSEIFDDQFSVERPDGSNFTLKIRSTKLEDSAMYFCASRLRAGGPTDTQYFGPGTRLTVL.

Turning to this clonotype: At one of its ends the junction is not consistent with the germline gene, which may arise from a read error. V is TRBV27 and J is TRBJ2-5, with D tentatively TRBD1 or TRBD2 (5 bases each). Germline values: CDR1 MNHEY, CDR2 SMNVEV (reference sequence). The CDR3 is 15 residues long. Here the CDR3 reads CAGRASGTAGETQYF. The CDR3 coding sequence is TGTGCCGGCAGAGCTTCGGGGACGGCCGGGGAGACCCAGTACTTC.

This chain uses TRBV24-1 with TRBJ2-1; no clear D gene. Germline CDR1 is KGHDR and CDR2 is SFDVKD. V shed 0 bases and J shed 10 bases, with 9 bases lying between them. The CDR3 spans 13 residues. CDR3 in DNA: TGTGCCACCAGTGATTTGGACACTGAGGAGCAGTTCTTC. This translates into CATSDLDTEEQFF.

The chain carries TRBV12-3 or TRBV12-4 and TRBJ1-5, with 7 bases aligning to TRBD1. The length of the CDR3 is 15 residues. Trimming cost V 3 bases and J 1 base; bases outside gene matches: 3. CDR3 amino acids: CASSLARGSNQPQHF. DNA of the CDR3: TGTGCCAGCAGTTTGGCCAGGGGGAGCAATCAGCCCCAGCATTTT.

This clonotype was picked up a small number of times. This chain uses TRBV3-1 with TRBJ2-1; D gene uncertain. Germline assignment: CDR1 LGHDT and CDR2 YNNKEL (reference sequence). This CDR3 is built from 12 residues. The ends were cut back, 6 bases at V and 7 bases at J, with 10 bases in the middle. The CDR3: CASRSRSNEQFF. The CDR3 nucleotides read TGTGCCAGCAGGTCAAGGTCGAATGAGCAGTTCTTC.

This clonotype has at least ten counts. The chain combines TRBV29-1 with TRBJ1-5; D is uncertain. From germline, CDR1 is SQVTM and CDR2 ANQGSEA. CDR3 size: 12 residues. V was shortened by 4 bases and J by 0 bases, with 4 bases between the two germline ends. CDR3: CSVGDSNQPQHF. CDR3 nucleotides: TGCAGCGTTGGAGATAGCAATCAGCCCCAGCATTTT.

In this sample, this clonotype turned up a few times. V usage is TRBV20-1 and J usage is TRBJ2-1, with 7 bases matching TRBD2. This CDR3 comprises 13 residues. J was trimmed by 3 bases and V by 5 bases; bases with no gene match: 4. Looked up from germline, CDR1 is DFQATT and CDR2 is SNEGSKA (reference sequence). The CDR3 loop is CSAPRGDYNEQFF. CDR3 coding DNA: TGCAGTGCTCCTCGGGGGGACTACAATGAGCAGTTCTTC.

A few counts support this clonotype. The V and J genes are TRBV29-1 and TRBJ2-7; 8 bases match TRBD2. This CDR3 is built from 15 residues. Germline V gene data show CDR1 as SQVTM and CDR2 as ANQGSEA. Unmatched junction bases numbered 7, after V lost 1 base and J lost 2 bases. For the CDR3, the DNA is TGCAGCGTTGAAGGCCTAGCGGGTAAACCCTACGAGCAGTACTTC. Residues: CSVEGLAGKPYEQYF.

A few counts support this clonotype. The chain joins TRBV4-1 to TRBJ2-6; D is ambiguous. Trimming left V 5 bases short and J 4 bases short, with 6 bases between. Germline V gives CDR1 MGHRA, CDR2 YSYEKL. This CDR3 spans 13 amino acids. Here the CDR3 reads CASSWKGANVLTF. The CDR3 DNA reads TGCGCCAGCAGCTGGAAGGGGGCCAACGTCCTGACTTTC.

This clonotype was seen only a few times. This chain connects TRBV20-1 to TRBJ2-7, with 12 nucleotides matching TRBD2. The CDR3 is 12 residues long. CDR1 DFQATT and CDR2 SNEGSKA come from the germline V gene (reference sequence). J gave up 11 bases and V 3 bases, and 5 bases lay outside the gene matches. The CDR3 reads CSARTSGSLEYF. CDR3 in DNA: TGCAGTGCTAGGACTAGCGGGAGTCTGGAGTACTTC.

Comments on this clonotype: Since a much larger clone is just one base distant, this may be a read error. The V gene is TRBV12-3 or TRBV12-4, the J gene TRBJ2-7, with D possibly matching TRBD2 (6 bases). The CDR3 has 14 amino acids. Trimming took off 8 bases at V and 0 bases at J, with 14 bases between the two ends. The chain's CDR3 is CASGPAGSSYEQYF. The DNA for the CDR3 is TGTGCCAGCGGACCCGCGGGGAGCTCCTACGAGCAGTACTTC.

In regard to this clonotype: Germline and junction disagree at one end, which may indicate a read error. The rearrangement links TRBV6-5 to TRBJ1-1; TRBD1 is a possible D gene (6 bases). Germline V lookup: CDR1 MNHEY, CDR2 SVGAGI. This CDR3 spans 14 amino acids. The CDR3 is CASRQGRGNTEAFF. DNA of the CDR3: TGTGCCAGCAGACAGGGTAGGGGGAACACTGAAGCCTTCTTT.

This sequence joins TRBV28 and TRBJ1-1; the match to TRBD1 covers 7 bases. V dropped 9 bases and J dropped 2; count of bases not matched to a gene: 6. The CDR3 is 13 residues long. Germline loops: CDR1 MDHEN, CDR2 SYDVKM. The CDR3 is CASIRDSNTEAFF. CDR3 DNA: TGTGCCAGTATCCGGGACAGCAACACTGAAGCTTTCTTT.